A selection of T cell receptor beta chains follows, all from one sample in a study of tumor-infiltrating lymphocytes in primary liver carcinoma. TCRdb re-called the multiplex PCR reads through MiXCR, storing one row per CDR3 protein. Here the sample spans approximately 120,000 distinct CDR3 sequences, roughly three fifths being singletons. Sequencing was carried out using liver tumor tissue from sampling region 3. Every receptor here comes from a woman aged 55-70 years with primary liver carcinoma and hepatitis B virus infection. CDR3s leave out the opening cysteine and the closing phenylalanine or tryptophan.

v_gene: TRBV11-1; CDR3aa: ASSPEAGGYTEAF
v_gene: TRBV28; CDR3aa: ASNHGLSYNEQF
v_gene: TRBV28; CDR3aa: ASSMSGTGSHSYEQY
v_gene: TRBV29-1; CDR3aa: SDGGLTNAGELF
v_gene: TRBV28; CDR3aa: AIGGLSSSGANVLT
v_gene: TRBV20-1; CDR3aa: SPWTAQSSPLH
v_gene: TRBV11-2; CDR3aa: ASNSGTSAKLDTQC
v_gene: TRBV7-8; CDR3aa: ASSPGLAEYNEQF
v_gene: TRBV29-1; CDR3aa: SVGGTSSDEQY
v_gene: TRBV29-1; CDR3aa: SAEQNSEAF
v_gene: TRBV7-9; CDR3aa: ASSLAGQHYEQY
v_gene: TRBV7-8; CDR3aa: ASSLGGGRVGNTIY
v_gene: TRBV4-1; CDR3aa: ANSQEERDQF
v_gene: TRBV14; CDR3aa: ASSQLIAGANSPDTQY
v_gene: TRBV7-9; CDR3aa: ASSLGLAGDTQY
v_gene: TRBV7-9; CDR3aa: ASSPMGAEQETQY
v_gene: TRBV28; CDR3aa: ASSSTGRTTDTQY
v_gene: TRBV11-2; CDR3aa: ASSSDLRLASYNEQF
v_gene: TRBV11-2; CDR3aa: ANSIEGGSIGDQF
v_gene: TRBV7-3; CDR3aa: ASSLSGRWTGELF
v_gene: TRBV7-8; CDR3aa: ASSSSAARAYEQY
v_gene: TRBV29-1; CDR3aa: SVAKPRLVNTEAF
v_gene: TRBV12-3/TRBV12-4; CDR3aa: ASRRDPRTEAF
v_gene: TRBV21-1; CDR3aa: ASSPRVAEAF
v_gene: TRBV6-5; CDR3aa: ASSLIPILSGGLAKNIQY
v_gene: TRBV30; CDR3aa: ARRRRGVKEQY
v_gene: TRBV4-1; CDR3aa: ASSRRVSTNEKLF
v_gene: TRBV5-1; CDR3aa: ASSLFGDSSYEQY
v_gene: TRBV20-1; CDR3aa: SATEGTLGTDTQY